The rows below give T cell receptor beta chains drawn from one sample of a study of OX40 agonist ivuxolimab in advanced cancers. Sequencing was performed with immunoSEQ multiplex PCR; in TCRdb, only in-frame clones are kept and a portion is missing. The sample carries roughly 80,000 clones, over 90% recorded once. Here the sequenced sample was CD4+ or CD8+ T cells sorted from blood, taken in a trial of the OX40 agonist ivuxolimab. The receptor source for this set is an adult with an advanced solid tumor such as melanoma, head and neck, liver or kidney cancer. The CDR3 runs from the conserved cysteine through the conserved F or W. Each record gives: CDR3 protein, CDR3 DNA, clone size, J gene, D gene, V gene. A D gene is named only where the DNA matches it firmly. Clone size appears in some rows only: once, few, many, or a class for an expanded clone.

cdr3_aa: CASRLEETGGTEAFF; cdr3_nt: TGTGCAAGTCGCTTAGAAGAGACAGGGGGCACTGAAGCTTTCTTT; clone_size: .; j_call: TRBJ1-1; d_call: .; v_call: TRBV12-2
cdr3_aa: CSVERGGTNTEAFF; cdr3_nt: TGCAGCGTTGAGCGGGGGGGCACGAACACTGAAGCTTTCTTT; clone_size: .; j_call: TRBJ1-1; d_call: .; v_call: TRBV29-1
cdr3_aa: CASSDRDRGTEAFF; cdr3_nt: TGTGCCAGCAGCGACCGGGACAGGGGCACTGAAGCTTTCTTT; clone_size: .; j_call: TRBJ1-1; d_call: TRBD1; v_call: TRBV27
cdr3_aa: CASTGQGYGYTF; cdr3_nt: TGTGCCAGCACGGGACAGGGCTATGGCTACACCTTC; clone_size: .; j_call: TRBJ1-2; d_call: TRBD1; v_call: TRBV13
cdr3_aa: CASSSTGGGTEAFF; cdr3_nt: TGTGCCAGCAGCTCGACAGGGGGAGGCACTGAAGCTTTCTTT; clone_size: .; j_call: TRBJ1-1; d_call: TRBD1; v_call: TRBV7-9
cdr3_aa: CASSSAYEQYF; cdr3_nt: TGTGCCAGCAGTTCTGCCTACGAGCAGTACTTC; clone_size: .; j_call: TRBJ2-7; d_call: .; v_call: TRBV27
cdr3_aa: CASSSRKYF; cdr3_nt: TGTGCCAGCAGCTCCCGGAAGTACTTC; clone_size: .; j_call: TRBJ2-7; d_call: .; v_call: TRBV7-6
cdr3_aa: CASSLGQETQYF; cdr3_nt: TGTGCCAGCAGTTTGGGGCAAGAGACCCAGTACTTC; clone_size: .; j_call: TRBJ2-5; d_call: .; v_call: TRBV28
cdr3_aa: CASSLNYNEQFF; cdr3_nt: TGTGCCAGCAGTTTAAACTACAATGAGCAGTTCTTC; clone_size: .; j_call: TRBJ2-1; d_call: .; v_call: TRBV27
cdr3_aa: CASSVGPGPIFEQFF; cdr3_nt: TGTGCCAGCAGCGTAGGGCCGGGCCCGATTTTTGAGCAGTTCTTC; clone_size: .; j_call: TRBJ2-1; d_call: .; v_call: TRBV9
cdr3_aa: CASSEPETDTQYF; cdr3_nt: TGTGCCAGCAGTGAACCGGAGACAGATACGCAGTATTTT; clone_size: .; j_call: TRBJ2-3; d_call: .; v_call: TRBV2
cdr3_aa: CASSSDSFSGNTIYF; cdr3_nt: TGCGCCAGCAGCTCTGACAGCTTCTCTGGAAACACCATATATTTT; clone_size: .; j_call: TRBJ1-3; d_call: .; v_call: TRBV5-1
cdr3_aa: CASSLSSGGANTQYF; cdr3_nt: TGTGCCAGCAGTTTATCTAGCGGGGGGGCAAATACGCAGTATTTT; clone_size: .; j_call: TRBJ2-3; d_call: TRBD2; v_call: TRBV27
cdr3_aa: CASSLYRGEQYF; cdr3_nt: TGTGCCAGCAGCCTATATCGGGGCGAGCAGTACTTC; clone_size: .; j_call: TRBJ2-7; d_call: .; v_call: TRBV28
cdr3_aa: CASSEASSAGTDTQYF; cdr3_nt: TGTGCCAGCAGTGAAGCATCCAGTGCAGGCACAGATACGCAGTATTTT; clone_size: .; j_call: TRBJ2-3; d_call: .; v_call: TRBV2
cdr3_aa: CASSITSGPYNEQFF; cdr3_nt: TGTGCCAGCAGCATAACTAGCGGGCCGTACAATGAGCAGTTCTTC; clone_size: .; j_call: TRBJ2-1; d_call: TRBD2; v_call: TRBV7-9
cdr3_aa: CASSWPTATNEKLFF; cdr3_nt: TGTGCCAGCAGTTGGCCGACAGCAACTAATGAAAAACTGTTTTTT; clone_size: .; j_call: TRBJ1-4; d_call: .; v_call: TRBV28
cdr3_aa: CASSLSTTGELFF; cdr3_nt: TGTGCCAGCAGCTTGAGCACGACCGGGGAGCTGTTTTTT; clone_size: .; j_call: TRBJ2-2; d_call: .; v_call: TRBV5-5
cdr3_aa: CASSPGTALWGYF; cdr3_nt: TGTGCCAGCAGCCCCGGGACAGCTCTTTGGGGGTACTTC; clone_size: .; j_call: TRBJ2-5; d_call: TRBD1; v_call: TRBV7-9
cdr3_aa: CASRPGQGVAYEQYF; cdr3_nt: TGTGCCAGCAGGCCGGGACAGGGGGTCGCCTACGAGCAGTACTTC; clone_size: .; j_call: TRBJ2-7; d_call: TRBD1; v_call: TRBV6-5
cdr3_aa: CASSAREREIDVDEQYF; cdr3_nt: TGTGCCAGTAGTGCCCGAGAGCGGGAGATAGATGTCGACGAGCAGTACTTC; clone_size: .; j_call: TRBJ2-7; d_call: TRBD2; v_call: TRBV19
cdr3_aa: CASSSYSPPATDTQYF; cdr3_nt: TGTGCCAGCTCCTCATACAGTCCCCCAGCCACAGATACGCAGTATTTT; clone_size: .; j_call: TRBJ2-3; d_call: .; v_call: TRBV27
cdr3_aa: CASSFYTNTEAFF; cdr3_nt: TGTGCCAGCAGTTTTTACACGAACACTGAAGCTTTCTTT; clone_size: .; j_call: TRBJ1-1; d_call: .; v_call: TRBV6-6
cdr3_aa: CASSPSDGYYGYTF; cdr3_nt: TGTGCCAGTAGTCCCTCCGATGGGTACTATGGCTACACCTTC; clone_size: .; j_call: TRBJ1-2; d_call: .; v_call: TRBV19
cdr3_aa: CASAPFRNEQYF; cdr3_nt: TGTGCCAGCGCACCCTTCCGTAACGAGCAGTACTTC; clone_size: .; j_call: TRBJ2-7; d_call: .; v_call: TRBV14
cdr3_aa: CASSYRGLLQETQYF; cdr3_nt: TGTGCCAGCAGTTACAGGGGCCTTCTCCAAGAGACCCAGTACTTC; clone_size: once; j_call: TRBJ2-5; d_call: .; v_call: TRBV6-5
cdr3_aa: CASSIGQTGGEAFF; cdr3_nt: TGTGCCAGTAGTATTGGTCAGACAGGGGGTGAAGCTTTCTTT; clone_size: .; j_call: TRBJ1-1; d_call: TRBD1; v_call: TRBV19
cdr3_aa: CASSQRGGNQPQHF; cdr3_nt: TGTGCCAGCAGCCAAAGGGGTGGGAATCAGCCCCAGCATTTT; clone_size: .; j_call: TRBJ1-5; d_call: .; v_call: TRBV27
cdr3_aa: CASSRGALNSPLHF; cdr3_nt: TGCGCCAGCAGCCGGGGGGCCCTTAATTCACCCCTCCACTTT; clone_size: .; j_call: TRBJ1-6; d_call: .; v_call: TRBV4-1
cdr3_aa: CASSLEYREFYEQYF; cdr3_nt: TGTGCCAGCAGCTTGGAATATCGAGAATTCTACGAGCAGTACTTC; clone_size: .; j_call: TRBJ2-7; d_call: .; v_call: TRBV5-6
cdr3_aa: CASSLGARETQYF; cdr3_nt: TGTGCCAGCAGTTTAGGGGCGCGGGAGACCCAGTACTTC; clone_size: many; j_call: TRBJ2-5; d_call: .; v_call: TRBV27
cdr3_aa: CASSLGLKNQPQHF; cdr3_nt: TGTGCCAGCAGCTTAGGGCTGAAAAATCAGCCCCAGCATTTT; clone_size: .; j_call: TRBJ1-5; d_call: .; v_call: TRBV7-9
cdr3_aa: CASSQEGMREKLFF; cdr3_nt: TGTGCCAGCAGCCAAGAGGGGATGCGTGAAAAACTGTTTTTT; clone_size: .; j_call: TRBJ1-4; d_call: .; v_call: TRBV11-2
cdr3_aa: CASSLGSVAVDQETQYF; cdr3_nt: TGTGCCAGCAGTTTGGGGTCGGTAGCGGTTGATCAAGAGACCCAGTACTTC; clone_size: .; j_call: TRBJ2-5; d_call: .; v_call: TRBV27
cdr3_aa: CASSQGTANQPQHF; cdr3_nt: TGCGCCAGCAGCCAAGGGACAGCTAATCAGCCCCAGCATTTT; clone_size: .; j_call: TRBJ1-5; d_call: .; v_call: TRBV4-1
cdr3_aa: CASVPRLAKNIQYF; cdr3_nt: TGCGCCAGCGTACCCCGTCTAGCCAAAAACATTCAGTACTTC; clone_size: .; j_call: TRBJ2-4; d_call: .; v_call: TRBV23-1
cdr3_aa: CASSYGTGGYSEAFF; cdr3_nt: TGTGCCAGCAGTTACGGGACAGGGGGCTACTCTGAAGCTTTCTTT; clone_size: .; j_call: TRBJ1-1; d_call: TRBD1; v_call: TRBV6-5
cdr3_aa: CASSLAVYNEQFF; cdr3_nt: TGTGCCAGCAGCCTAGCGGTATACAATGAGCAGTTCTTC; clone_size: .; j_call: TRBJ2-1; d_call: TRBD2; v_call: TRBV2
cdr3_aa: CASSLESGGGTEAFF; cdr3_nt: TGTGCCAGCAGCTTAGAATCAGGGGGTGGGACTGAAGCTTTCTTT; clone_size: .; j_call: TRBJ1-1; d_call: TRBD1; v_call: TRBV11-2
cdr3_aa: CASSLNNEQFF; cdr3_nt: TGTGCCAGCAGCTTGAACAATGAGCAGTTCTTC; clone_size: .; j_call: TRBJ2-1; d_call: .; v_call: TRBV5-5
cdr3_aa: CASSLSWGGTNEKLFF; cdr3_nt: TGTGCCAGCAGTTTATCGTGGGGCGGCACTAATGAAAAACTGTTTTTT; clone_size: once; j_call: TRBJ1-4; d_call: .; v_call: TRBV27
cdr3_aa: CASSITSLSSYEQYF; cdr3_nt: TGTGCCAGCAGCATTACATCCCTGAGCTCCTACGAGCAGTACTTC; clone_size: .; j_call: TRBJ2-7; d_call: .; v_call: TRBV2
cdr3_aa: CASSVGQGDGYEQYF; cdr3_nt: TGTGCCAGCAGCGTGGGACAGGGTGATGGCTACGAGCAGTACTTC; clone_size: .; j_call: TRBJ2-7; d_call: TRBD1; v_call: TRBV5-5
cdr3_aa: CASSYSEDQALYGYTF; cdr3_nt: TGTGCCAGCAGTTACAGTGAGGACCAGGCCCTCTATGGCTACACCTTC; clone_size: .; j_call: TRBJ1-2; d_call: .; v_call: TRBV6-5
cdr3_aa: CASSLRGTGELFF; cdr3_nt: TGTGCCAGCAGCTTACGAGGCACCGGGGAGCTGTTTTTT; clone_size: .; j_call: TRBJ2-2; d_call: .; v_call: TRBV7-9
cdr3_aa: CASSSEGVPAPDEQFF; cdr3_nt: TGTGCCAGCAGTAGCGAGGGGGTCCCCGCCCCCGATGAGCAGTTCTTC; clone_size: .; j_call: TRBJ2-1; d_call: .; v_call: TRBV6-6
cdr3_aa: CASSHNPAGGEQYF; cdr3_nt: TGTGCCAGCAGTCACAACCCAGCGGGGGGGGAGCAGTACTTC; clone_size: .; j_call: TRBJ2-7; d_call: TRBD2; v_call: TRBV6-5
cdr3_aa: CASSLGTGLKGYTF; cdr3_nt: TGTGCCAGCAGCTTGGGGACAGGCCTTAAGGGCTACACCTTC; clone_size: .; j_call: TRBJ1-2; d_call: TRBD1; v_call: TRBV13
cdr3_aa: CARSLTLGTQYF; cdr3_nt: TGTGCCAGAAGTCTTACCCTGGGGACCCAGTACTTC; clone_size: .; j_call: TRBJ2-5; d_call: .; v_call: TRBV7-5
cdr3_aa: CASSRGGAENTIYF; cdr3_nt: TGTGCCAGTAGTAGAGGAGGGGCGGAAAACACCATATATTTT; clone_size: .; j_call: TRBJ1-3; d_call: .; v_call: TRBV19
cdr3_aa: CASSAWDEDTQYF; cdr3_nt: TGTGCCAGCAGCGCCTGGGACGAGGATACGCAGTATTTT; clone_size: .; j_call: TRBJ2-3; d_call: .; v_call: TRBV5-4
cdr3_aa: CASSFAAFSLAQGEGYTF; cdr3_nt: TGTGCCAGCAGCTTTGCGGCATTCTCCCTTGCACAGGGGGAAGGCTACACCTTC; clone_size: once; j_call: TRBJ1-2; d_call: TRBD1; v_call: TRBV5-4
cdr3_aa: CASSILRTGTGVDQPQHF; cdr3_nt: TGTGCCAGTAGTATTCTTCGAACCGGGACAGGGGTTGATCAGCCCCAGCATTTT; clone_size: .; j_call: TRBJ1-5; d_call: TRBD1; v_call: TRBV19
cdr3_aa: CASSEALSEYRRKKLFF; cdr3_nt: TGTGCCAGCAGTGAAGCGCTTTCCGAGTACAGACGGAAAAAACTGTTTTTT; clone_size: .; j_call: TRBJ1-4; d_call: .; v_call: TRBV6-1